This T cell receptor beta chain was captured in a study of T-cell memory formation after mild COVID-19. Study-level background: There were largely donor-specific TCR clusters.

TCRdb reprocessed the 5' RACE reads with MiXCR, giving one entry per CDR3 protein. The data hold about 270,000 distinct CDR3 sequences, with 15% to 20% observed a single time. Germline values: CDR1 MNHEY, CDR2 SVGEGT. Deletions cut 7 bases from V and 8 bases from J, with 12 bases between. The CDR3 extends over 13 amino acids. The receptor comes from a man between 18 and 35 years old who had mild COVID-19 (a few samples of this study predate the infection). Cell type and time point are not known. This chain uses TRBV6-2 or TRBV6-3 with TRBJ2-6, with TRBD2 as a possible D gene (6 bases). Sequenced: PBMCs or a T cell subset sorted from them (not recorded which). The CDR3 nucleotides read TGTGCCAGCACCTGGGAGGCATCCAACGTCCTGACTTTC. This codes for CASTWEASNVLTF.